A single sample is the source of the 4 T cell receptor beta chains below, sequenced in a study of cytomegalovirus exposure and HLA in healthy donors. With 60 Vbeta and 13 Jbeta primers, the PCR was carried out. Using immunoSEQ multiplex PCR, the repertoire was profiled, and TCRdb retains in-frame clones only, with some absent. Here the sample spans about 130,000 clones, around 72% being singletons. Sample: PBMCs. These receptors came from a woman aged 18-29 years in good health and CMV-seronegative.

The chain couples TRBV4-1 to TRBJ2-2, with 8 bases lining up with TRBD2. V dropped 3 bases and J dropped 6; count of bases not matched to a gene: 6. This CDR3 is built from 15 residues. CDR1 is MGHRA, CDR2 YSYEKL, per germline. CDR3 sequence (DNA): TGCGCCAGCAGCCACAGCGGGAGTCGTCCCGGGGAGCTGTTTTTT. Translating it yields CASSHSGSRPGELFF.

Only one count was recorded for this clone. V gene TRBV30 combines with J gene TRBJ1-2; 11 nucleotides line up with TRBD1. The CDR3 contains 11 residues. V was pared by 5 bases and J by 7 bases, with 0 bases of the junction left unmatched. Germline V gene sequence: CDR1 GTSNPN, CDR2 SVGIG (reference sequence). The CDR3 nucleotides are TGTGCCTGGGGGACAGGGGGTGGCTACACCTTC. Translating gives CAWGTGGGYTF.

This sequence joins TRBV7-7 and TRBJ2-2, with 8 bases identical to TRBD2. In germline, CDR1 is SSHAT, CDR2 FNYEAQ (reference sequence). CDR3 size: 17 residues. V lost 3 bases, J lost 6 bases, and 12 bases stayed unmatched. The CDR3 here is CASSLYDFGRASGELFF. CDR3 sequence (DNA): TGTGCCAGCAGCTTGTATGATTTCGGGAGGGCGTCCGGGGAGCTGTTTTTT.

The chain recombines TRBV7-7 with TRBJ2-3; TRBD2 matches at 16 bases. This CDR3 is built from 17 residues. V lost 5 bases to trimming and J lost 5 bases; unmatched junction nucleotides: 7. The germline V gene has CDR1 SSHAT and CDR2 FNYEAQ (reference sequence). CDR3 DNA sequence: TGTGCCAGCAGCCCGGGACTAGCGGGAGGGTTCGGAGATACGCAGTATTTT. This gives the protein CASSPGLAGGFGDTQYF.